The 18 T cell receptor beta chains reported below all come from one sample, sequenced in a study of shared clonotypes between healthy human individuals. As defined, naive CD8 cells were CD45RO-negative and positively selected for CCR7, with terminally differentiated effector memory CD45RA+ cells excluded. The assay was immunoSEQ multiplex PCR, and TCRdb's table has in-frame clones only and misses some. This sample has approximately 2,000,000 clones; over 85% occur once, and the top ten carry less than 2%. The sequencing input was naive CD8+ T cells from PBMCs. Receptors were obtained from a man aged 18 to 35 in good health. Some clones in this sample may be carry-over from other donors' samples.

A few counts support this clone. This rearrangement joins TRBV10-2 to TRBJ1-2; no firm D call. Germline loops: CDR1 WSHSY, CDR2 SAAADI. V shed 8 bases and J shed 3 bases, with 10 bases lying between them. The CDR3 is 12 amino acids. CDR3 nucleotides: TGCGCCAGCTCAGACTCAGACTATGGCTACACCTTC. Translation gives CASSDSDYGYTF.

The chain links TRBV28 to TRBJ1-5; 9 bases are shared with TRBD1. The CDR3 consists of 18 residues. Germline V CDR1 and CDR2: MDHEN, SYDVKM. V was pared by 4 bases and J by 4 bases, with 14 bases of the junction left unmatched. CDR3 residues: CASSSRHTGGIRNQPQHF. The CDR3 nucleotides are TGTGCCAGCAGTTCGAGGCATACAGGGGGCATTCGGAATCAGCCCCAGCATTTT.

This clone came up once. The V and J genes are TRBV10-3 and TRBJ2-7; 9 nucleotides agree with TRBD2. This CDR3 has 15 residues. CDR1 and CDR2 from the germline V gene are ENHRY and SYGVKD. Trimming at V came to 0 bases and at J to 3 bases, leaving 3 bases not matched to a gene. As DNA, the CDR3 is TGTGCCATCAGTGAGTCAGAACTAGCGGGCTACGAGCAGTACTTC. Its translation is CAISESELAGYEQYF.

The rearrangement links TRBV9 to TRBJ1-6; D not certain. V gave up 0 bases and J gave up 2 bases, with 6 bases separating them. Germline V gives CDR1 SGDLS, CDR2 YYNGEE. This CDR3 comprises 15 residues. CDR3 in DNA: TGTGCCAGCAGCGTAGGGGTGGCCTATAATTCACCCCTCCACTTT. This gives the protein CASSVGVAYNSPLHF.

V gene TRBV21-1 combines with J gene TRBJ1-1. TRBV21-1 is recorded as a pseudogene. The CDR3 is 16 residues long. This CDR3 reads CASSPSRRQQNTEAFF. CDR3 bases: TGTGCCAGCAGCCCAAGCCGCCGGCAGCAAAACACTGAAGCTTTCTTT.

The chain carries TRBV27 and TRBJ1-5, with a possible D match to TRBD1 (6 bases). Germline lookup yields CDR1 MNHEY and CDR2 SMNVEV (reference sequence). V lost 8 bases, J lost 4 bases, and 15 bases lay in between. This CDR3 comprises 14 residues. The CDR3 here is CASGPGTLNQPQHF. CDR3 sequence (DNA): TGTGCCAGCGGTCCCGGGACACTAAATCAGCCCCAGCATTTT.

The J gene is TRBJ2-3, the V gene TRBV9; 10 bases are a match to TRBD1. CDR3 length equals 16 residues. CDR1 is SGDLS, CDR2 YYNGEE, per germline. The ends lost 0 bases at V and 4 bases at J; junction bases unmatched: 5. CDR3 DNA sequence: TGTGCCAGCAGCGTAGCTGTAGGGACAGGGGCAGATACGCAGTATTTT. It codes for CASSVAVGTGADTQYF.

This clone was recorded once. The CDR3 DNA follows: TGCGCCAGCAGCTTGCAACCGGGGGCCAAAAACATTCAGTACTTC. It specifies CASSLQPGAKNIQYF. The J gene is TRBJ2-4, the V gene TRBV5-1; tentative D call: TRBD2 (5 bases). This CDR3 region has 15 residues. V was clipped by 1 base and J by 1 base, with 9 bases between them. Germline CDR1 and CDR2: SGHRS and YFSETQ.

V and J are TRBV4-3 and TRBJ2-5; D gene unclear. The CDR3 extends over 14 amino acids. Germline-derived CDR1 and CDR2 are LGHNA and YSLEER. Trimming shortened V by 6 bases and J by 2 bases, and 13 bases separated the two germline ends. Here the CDR3 reads CASSPFVTQETQYF. In DNA form, the CDR3 reads TGCGCCAGCAGTCCCTTCGTTACGCAAGAGACCCAGTACTTC.

The V call is TRBV5-1, the J call TRBJ1-2, with D tentatively TRBD1 (6 bases). The CDR3 runs to 12 residues. The V end was cut by 4 bases, the J end by 4 bases, with 8 bases between. Germline V gives CDR1 SGHRS, CDR2 YFSETQ. The CDR3 region has the DNA TGCGCCAGCAGCCAGGACAGCTATGGCTACACCTTC. Residues: CASSQDSYGYTF. Together with reference TRBV5-1 and TRBJ1-2, the CDR3 gives the full variable domain: KAGVTQTPRYLIKTRGQQVTLSCSPISGHRSVSWYQQTPGQGLQFLFEYFSETQRNKGNFPGRFSGRQFSNSRSEMNVSTLELGDSALYLCASSQDSYGYTFGSGTRLTVV.

The chain is built from TRBV4-1 and TRBJ2-1, with TRBD1 identical over 9 bases. The CDR3 spans 16 residues. Germline CDR1 is MGHRA and CDR2 is YSYEKL. V trimming: 4 bases; J trimming: 12 bases; junction bases outside the gene matches: 16. In DNA form, the CDR3 reads TGCGCCAGCAGCCTCACACCGGGACAGGGATTCAGCGGGCAGTTCTTC. This gives the protein CASSLTPGQGFSGQFF.

The chain employs TRBV4-3 and TRBJ1-1; D is unresolved. CDR1 and CDR2 (germline): LGHNA, YSLEER. The CDR3 is made up of 16 amino acids. Deletions cut 0 bases from V and 6 bases from J, with 17 bases between. The CDR3 is CASSQDRWASGSEAFF. DNA for the CDR3: TGCGCCAGCAGCCAAGATCGGTGGGCCAGCGGGTCTGAAGCTTTCTTT.

The V and J genes are TRBV30 and TRBJ2-6; 11 positions agree with TRBD1. V was clipped by 0 bases and J by 0 bases; unmatched bases: 10. Germline CDR1 GTSNPN, CDR2 SVGIG (reference sequence). The CDR3 contains 20 residues. The CDR3 DNA sequence: TGTGCCTGGAGTGTAGATTTTGGACAGGGGGCCGTCTCTGGGGCCAACGTCCTGACTTTC. This sequence encodes CAWSVDFGQGAVSGANVLTF.

The V and J genes are TRBV10-3 and TRBJ2-2, with 8 positions matching TRBD1. The CDR3 runs 16 residues. Per the germline V gene, CDR1 is ENHRY and CDR2 is SYGVKD. V was clipped by 1 base and J by 3 bases; unmatched bases: 4. The chain's CDR3 is CAISEWTGRDTGELFF. The CDR3 DNA reads TGTGCCATCAGTGAGTGGACAGGGCGGGACACCGGGGAGCTGTTTTTT.

The chain has TRBV19 and TRBJ2-5, with 8 bases aligning to TRBD1. CDR1 and CDR2 from the germline V gene are LNHDA and SQIVND (reference sequence). This CDR3 is 13 amino acids long. V was pared by 5 bases and J by 5 bases, with 4 bases of the junction left unmatched. CDR3 coding DNA: TGTGCCAGTAGTGTGGACAGGGTCGAGACCCAGTACTTC. Its protein product is CASSVDRVETQYF.

The genes are TRBV27 and TRBJ1-1; perhaps TRBD1 as D (6 bases). Germline-derived CDR1 and CDR2 are MNHEY and SMNVEV (reference sequence). This CDR3 spans 15 amino acids. V lost 6 bases and J lost 0, with 14 bases in between. This CDR3 reads CASRLIGTLNTEAFF. The CDR3 region has the DNA TGTGCCAGCAGGCTCATAGGGACATTGAACACTGAAGCTTTCTTT.

V and J are TRBV19 and TRBJ2-4; no reliable D call. The germline gives CDR1 LNHDA, CDR2 SQIVND (reference sequence). V was shortened by 4 bases and J by 0 bases, with 10 bases between the two germline ends. The CDR3 length is 15 residues. The CDR3 here is CASSTYSLAKNIQYF. DNA of the CDR3: TGTGCCAGTAGTACTTACAGCCTAGCCAAAAACATTCAGTACTTC.

This chain links TRBV6-1 with TRBJ1-4, with 10 nucleotides matching TRBD1. CDR1 is MNHNS and CDR2 is SASEGT in the germline V gene. The CDR3 has 13 amino acids. V was pared by 8 bases and J by 7 bases, with 4 bases of the junction left unmatched. In DNA, the CDR3 is TGTGCCAGCGGACAGGGGGACATTGAAAAACTGTTTTTT. Translating gives CASGQGDIEKLFF.